The rows below give T cell receptor beta chains drawn from one sample of a study of PD-L1 blockade in urothelial cancer. The table came from immunoSEQ multiplex PCR; TCRdb's copy has only in-frame clones and leaves some out. This sample carries about 90,000 clones, approximately 90% of them seen once, and the ten largest clones take more than 8%. This specimen consisted of PBMCs, obtained around atezolizumab (anti-PD-L1) treatment. The origin of the receptors is a man in his sixties with urothelial cancer. CDR3s include the opening cysteine and the closing phenylalanine or tryptophan. D genes are given only for firm matches. Some rows mark clone size as missing; the rest say once, few, many or name a class of expanded clone.

TRBJ1-1	TRBV15	.	.	CATSHEAFF	TGTGCCACCAGCCATGAAGCTTTCTTT
TRBJ1-5	TRBV6-5	.	once	CASSYSSGSNQPQHF	TGTGCCAGCAGTTACTCGTCGGGGAGCAATCAGCCCCAGCATTTT
TRBJ1-4	TRBV6-4	TRBD1	.	CASSERGQSTNEKLFF	TGTGCCAGCAGTGAAAGGGGGCAATCTACTAATGAAAAACTGTTTTTT
TRBJ2-3	TRBV19	TRBD1	.	CATAGDRGGPDTQYF	TGTGCCACCGCAGGTGACAGGGGGGGGCCAGATACGCAGTATTTT
TRBJ1-2	TRBV19	TRBD1	.	CASSLGQAGGYTF	TGTGCCAGTAGCCTAGGACAGGCCGGGGGCTACACCTTC
TRBJ2-5	TRBV7-3	TRBD2	.	CASSERGGSETQYF	TGTGCCAGCAGCGAACGGGGGGGCTCAGAGACCCAGTACTTC
TRBJ1-6	TRBV5-5	.	.	CASSLGGRGYNSPLHF	TGTGCCAGCAGCTTGGGTGGCAGGGGCTATAATTCACCCCTCCACTTT
TRBJ2-2	TRBV5-1	.	once	CASSFRTARSGELFF	TGCGCCAGCAGCTTTAGGACAGCCCGAAGCGGGGAGCTGTTTTTT
TRBJ2-1	TRBV7-2	TRBD2	.	CASSLKAGVDEQFF	TGTGCCAGCAGCTTGAAAGCGGGAGTCGATGAGCAGTTCTTC
TRBJ2-5	TRBV5-1	.	.	CASSLVGEGGQETQYF	TGCGCCAGCAGCTTGGTAGGGGAAGGGGGCCAAGAGACCCAGTACTTC
TRBJ2-7	TRBV18	.	.	CASSPPAGYEQYF	TGTGCCAGCTCACCACCTGCCGGCTACGAGCAGTACTTC
TRBJ1-2	TRBV7-8	TRBD1	few	CASSLAWDSNYGYTF	TGTGCCAGCAGCTTAGCGTGGGACAGTAACTATGGCTACACCTTC
TRBJ2-7	TRBV7-9	TRBD2	.	CASSLEGLPNYEQYF	TGTGCCAGCAGCCTAGAGGGACTACCCAACTACGAGCAGTACTTC
TRBJ2-7	TRBV5-6	TRBD1	.	CASSLTGSSYEQYF	TGTGCCAGCAGCCTGACAGGGAGTAGCTACGAGCAGTACTTC